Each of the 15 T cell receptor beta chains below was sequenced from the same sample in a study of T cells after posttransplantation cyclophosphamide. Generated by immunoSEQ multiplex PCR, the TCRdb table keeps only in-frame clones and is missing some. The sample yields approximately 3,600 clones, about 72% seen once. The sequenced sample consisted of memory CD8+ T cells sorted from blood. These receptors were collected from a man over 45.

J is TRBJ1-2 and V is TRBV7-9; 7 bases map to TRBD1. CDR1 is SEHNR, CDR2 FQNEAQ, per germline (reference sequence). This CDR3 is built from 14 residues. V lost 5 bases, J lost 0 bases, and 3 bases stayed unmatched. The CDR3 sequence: CASSQGEANYGYTF. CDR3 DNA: TGTGCCAGCAGCCAGGGGGAAGCTAACTATGGCTACACCTTC.

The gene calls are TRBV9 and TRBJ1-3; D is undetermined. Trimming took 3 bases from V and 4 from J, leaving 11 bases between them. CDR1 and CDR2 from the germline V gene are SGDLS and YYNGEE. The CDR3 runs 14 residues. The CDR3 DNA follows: TGTGCCAGCAGCGGGAAAAGCGGGGGAAACACCATATATTTT. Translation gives CASSGKSGGNTIYF.

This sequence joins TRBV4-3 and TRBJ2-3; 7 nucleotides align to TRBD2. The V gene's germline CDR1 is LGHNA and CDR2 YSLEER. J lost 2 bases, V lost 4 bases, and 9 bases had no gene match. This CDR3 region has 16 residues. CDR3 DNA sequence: TGCGCCAGCAGCCGGACCTTACTAGCGAACACAGATACGCAGTATTTT. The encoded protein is CASSRTLLANTDTQYF.

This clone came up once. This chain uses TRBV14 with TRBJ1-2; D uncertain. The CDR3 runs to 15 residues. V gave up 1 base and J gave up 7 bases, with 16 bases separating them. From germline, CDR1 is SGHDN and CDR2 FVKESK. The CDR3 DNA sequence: TGTGCCAGCAGCCAAGCCGGTACTACGCTATTTGGCTACACCTTC. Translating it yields CASSQAGTTLFGYTF.

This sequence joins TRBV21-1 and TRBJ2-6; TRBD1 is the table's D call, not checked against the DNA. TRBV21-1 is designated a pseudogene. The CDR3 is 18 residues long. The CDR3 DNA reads TGTGCCAGCAGTGACAGCGTAGCTACAACAAGTCGGGCCAACGTCCTGACTTTC. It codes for CASSDSVATTSRANVLTF.

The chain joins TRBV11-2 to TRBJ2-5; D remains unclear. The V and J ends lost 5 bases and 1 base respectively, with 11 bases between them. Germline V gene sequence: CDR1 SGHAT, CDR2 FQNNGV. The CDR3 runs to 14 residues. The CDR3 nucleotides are TGTGCCAGCAGCCAAGAGTGGGCCCAAGAGACCCAGTACTTC. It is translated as CASSQEWAQETQYF. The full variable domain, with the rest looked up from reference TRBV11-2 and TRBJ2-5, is EAGVAQSPRYKIIEKRQSVAFWCNPISGHATLYWYQQILGQGPKLLIQFQNNGVVDDSQLPKDRFSAERLKGVDSTLKIQPAKLEDSAVYLCASSQEWAQETQYFGPGTRLLVL.

Written as DNA, the CDR3 is TGTGCCAGCAGCTTGCGGGACAGGGGAAAACCTGGGGCCAACGTCCTGACTTTC. This codes for CASSLRDRGKPGANVLTF. The chain uses TRBV5-6 and TRBJ2-6; TRBD1 matches 10 bases. The V and J ends lost 1 base and 2 bases, in that order; junction bases with no gene match: 6. Germline V lookup: CDR1 SGHDT, CDR2 YYEEEE. The CDR3 sequence is 18 residues long.

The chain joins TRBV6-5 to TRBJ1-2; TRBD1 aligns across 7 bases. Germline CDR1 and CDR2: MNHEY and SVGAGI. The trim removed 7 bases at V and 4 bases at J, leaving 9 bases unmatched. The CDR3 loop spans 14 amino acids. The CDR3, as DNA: TGTGCCAGCACCTTAACAGGGGATGGCTATGGCTACACCTTC. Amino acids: CASTLTGDGYGYTF.

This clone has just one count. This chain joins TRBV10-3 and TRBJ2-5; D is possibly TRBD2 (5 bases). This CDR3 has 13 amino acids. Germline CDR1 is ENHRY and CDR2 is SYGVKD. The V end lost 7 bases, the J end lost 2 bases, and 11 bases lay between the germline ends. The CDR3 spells CAINAGKQETQYF. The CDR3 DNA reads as TGTGCCATCAACGCGGGCAAGCAAGAGACCCAGTACTTC.

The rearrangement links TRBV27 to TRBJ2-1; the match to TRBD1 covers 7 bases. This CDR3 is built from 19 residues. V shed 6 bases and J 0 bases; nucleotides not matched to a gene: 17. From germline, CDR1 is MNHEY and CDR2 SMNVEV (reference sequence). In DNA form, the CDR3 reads TGTGCCAGCAGATTACTACAGGGGCGAAGGATCAGCTCCTACAATGAGCAGTTCTTC. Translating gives CASRLLQGRRISSYNEQFF.

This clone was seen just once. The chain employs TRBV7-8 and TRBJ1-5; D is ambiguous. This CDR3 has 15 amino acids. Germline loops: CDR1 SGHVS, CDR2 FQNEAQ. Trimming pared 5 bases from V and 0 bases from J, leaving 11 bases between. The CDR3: CASSPRTDSNQPQHF. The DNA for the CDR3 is TGTGCCAGCAGCCCCCGCACAGATAGCAATCAGCCCCAGCATTTT.

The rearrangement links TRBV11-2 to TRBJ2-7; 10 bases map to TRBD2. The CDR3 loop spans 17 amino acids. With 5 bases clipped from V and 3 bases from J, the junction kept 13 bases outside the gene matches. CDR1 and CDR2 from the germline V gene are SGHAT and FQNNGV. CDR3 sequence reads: CASSTPTGLAVNYEQYF. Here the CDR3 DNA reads TGTGCCAGCAGCACACCAACCGGACTAGCGGTGAACTACGAGCAGTACTTC.

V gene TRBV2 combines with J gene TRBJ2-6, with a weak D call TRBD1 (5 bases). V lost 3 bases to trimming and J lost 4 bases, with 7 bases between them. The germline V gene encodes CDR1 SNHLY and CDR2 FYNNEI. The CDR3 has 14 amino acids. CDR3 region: CASSEGQGANVLTF. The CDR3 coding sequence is TGTGCCAGCAGTGAGGGGCAGGGGGCCAACGTCCTGACTTTC.

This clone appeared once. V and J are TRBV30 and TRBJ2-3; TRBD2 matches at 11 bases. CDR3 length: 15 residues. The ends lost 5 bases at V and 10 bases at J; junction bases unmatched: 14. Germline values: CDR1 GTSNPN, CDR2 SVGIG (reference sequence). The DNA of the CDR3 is TGTGCCTGGGGACTAGCGGGCCCCATAGTGATCTCGCAGTATTTT. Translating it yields CAWGLAGPIVISQYF.

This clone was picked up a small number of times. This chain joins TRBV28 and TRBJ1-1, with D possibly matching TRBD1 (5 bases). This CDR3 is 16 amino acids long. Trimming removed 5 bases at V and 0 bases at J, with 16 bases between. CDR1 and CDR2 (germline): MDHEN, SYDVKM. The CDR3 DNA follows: TGTGCCAGCAGTCTGGTCGGAGGGGCGTTGAACACTGAAGCTTTCTTT. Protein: CASSLVGGALNTEAFF.